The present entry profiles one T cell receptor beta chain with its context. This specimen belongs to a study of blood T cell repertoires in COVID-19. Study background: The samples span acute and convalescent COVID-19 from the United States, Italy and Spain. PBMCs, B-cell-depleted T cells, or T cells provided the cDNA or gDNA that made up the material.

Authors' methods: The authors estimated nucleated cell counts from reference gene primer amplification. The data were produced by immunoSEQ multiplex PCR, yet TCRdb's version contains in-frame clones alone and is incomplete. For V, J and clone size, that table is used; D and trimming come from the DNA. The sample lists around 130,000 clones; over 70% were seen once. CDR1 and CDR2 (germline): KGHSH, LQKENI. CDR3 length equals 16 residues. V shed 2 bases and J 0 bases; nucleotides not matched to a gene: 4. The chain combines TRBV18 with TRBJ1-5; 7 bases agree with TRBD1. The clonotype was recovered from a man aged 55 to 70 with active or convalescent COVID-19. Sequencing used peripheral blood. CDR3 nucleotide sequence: TGTGCCAGCTCACCAACGGGACAGTATAGCAATCAGCCCCAGCATTTT. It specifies CASSPTGQYSNQPQHF.